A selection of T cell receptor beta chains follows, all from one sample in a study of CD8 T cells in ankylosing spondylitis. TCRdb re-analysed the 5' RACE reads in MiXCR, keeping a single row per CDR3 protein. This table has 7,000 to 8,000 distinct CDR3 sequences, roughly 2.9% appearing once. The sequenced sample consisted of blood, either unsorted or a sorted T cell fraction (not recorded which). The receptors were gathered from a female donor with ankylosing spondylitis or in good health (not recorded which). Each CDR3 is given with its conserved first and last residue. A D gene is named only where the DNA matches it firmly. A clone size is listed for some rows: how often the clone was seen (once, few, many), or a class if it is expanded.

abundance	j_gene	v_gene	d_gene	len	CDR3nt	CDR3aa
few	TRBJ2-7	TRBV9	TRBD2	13	TGTGCCAGCAGCCCCCCAGCGGGAGTCGAGCAGTACTTC	CASSPPAGVEQYF
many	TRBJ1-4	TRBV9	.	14	TGTGCCAGCGGCAGCGGCGGGGGGGATGAAAAACTGTTTTTT	CASGSGGGDEKLFF
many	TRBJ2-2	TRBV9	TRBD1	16	TGTGCCAGCAGCGCCGGGACAGGGGCGAACACCGGGGAGCTGTTTTTT	CASSAGTGANTGELFF
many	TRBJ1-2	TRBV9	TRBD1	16	TGTGCCAGCAGCGTAGCGCGACAGGGGGGTAACTATGGCTACACCTTC	CASSVARQGGNYGYTF
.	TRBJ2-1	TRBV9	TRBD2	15	TGTGCCAGCAGCGATGGGACTAGCGTCGACAATGAGCAGTTCTTC	CASSDGTSVDNEQFF
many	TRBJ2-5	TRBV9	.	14	TGTGCCAGCAGCCAAGCTTGGGGCCTAGAGACCCAGTACTTC	CASSQAWGLETQYF
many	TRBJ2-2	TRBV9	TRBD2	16	TGTGCCAGCAGCGCCACCCCGGGACTAAACACCGGGGAGCTGTTTTTT	CASSATPGLNTGELFF
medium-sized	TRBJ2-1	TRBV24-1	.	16	TGTGCCACCAGTGATTTGGTAGCGAGCTCCTACAATGAGCAGTTCTTC	CATSDLVASSYNEQFF
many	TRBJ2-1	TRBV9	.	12	TGTGCCAGCAGCGCCCAGGGGCATGAGCAGTTCTTC	CASSAQGHEQFF
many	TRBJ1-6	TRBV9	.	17	TGTGCCAGCAGCGCACCAGAGGGGAGGCAGAATAATTCACCCCTCCACTTT	CASSAPEGRQNNSPLHF
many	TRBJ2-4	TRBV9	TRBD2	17	TGTGCCAGCAGCGGGATGGGACTAGCGGGCGTCCCAAACATTCAGTACTTC	CASSGMGLAGVPNIQYF
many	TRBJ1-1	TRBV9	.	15	TGTGCCAGCAGCGCAGGGAAGACAGGAGTCACTGAAGCTTTCTTT	CASSAGKTGVTEAFF
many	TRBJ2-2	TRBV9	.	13	TGTGCCAGCAGCGTAGATCACACCGGGGAGCTGTTTTTT	CASSVDHTGELFF
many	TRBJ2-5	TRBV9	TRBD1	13	TGTGCCAGCAGCACAGGGGACAGGGGGACCCAGTACTTC	CASSTGDRGTQYF
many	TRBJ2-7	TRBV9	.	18	TGTGCCAGCAGCGCCCCCGATACTGCGGGAAGACCTTACTACGAGCAGTACTTC	CASSAPDTAGRPYYEQYF
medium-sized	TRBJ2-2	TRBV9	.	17	TGTGCCAGCAGCGTAGGGGGGGGACAGTCAACCACCGGGGAGCTGTTTTTT	CASSVGGGQSTTGELFF
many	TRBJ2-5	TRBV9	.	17	TGTGCCAGCAGCCCCACCTCGAAAGGGGCGCGGCAAGAGACCCAGTACTTC	CASSPTSKGARQETQYF
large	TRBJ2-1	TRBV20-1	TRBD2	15	TGCAGTGTTGGGACTAGCGGTTTTACTAACAATGAGCAGTTCTTC	CSVGTSGFTNNEQFF
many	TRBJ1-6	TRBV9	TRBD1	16	TGTGCCAGCAGCGAACCGGGACAGGGGGATAATTCACCCCTCCACTTT	CASSEPGQGDNSPLHF
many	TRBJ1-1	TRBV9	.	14	TGTGCCAGCAGCGTAGTCTCGGGGTTCACTGAAGCTTTCTTT	CASSVVSGFTEAFF
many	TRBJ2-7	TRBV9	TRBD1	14	TGTGCCAGCAGCGCGACAGGGAGTAATCACGAGCAGTACTTC	CASSATGSNHEQYF
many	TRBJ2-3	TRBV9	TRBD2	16	TGTGCCAGCAGCGTACTTGGACTAGCGGGTTCAGATACGCAGTATTTT	CASSVLGLAGSDTQYF
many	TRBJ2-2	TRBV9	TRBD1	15	TGTGCCAGCAGCATTGGACAGGGAGCAGCCGGGGAGCTGTTTTTT	CASSIGQGAAGELFF
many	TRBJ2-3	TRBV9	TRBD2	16	TGTGCCAGCAGCGAGCCTAGCGGGGACCCCACAGATACGCAGTATTTT	CASSEPSGDPTDTQYF
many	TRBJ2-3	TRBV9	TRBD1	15	TGTGCCAGCAGCCCACAGGGGGCAGGCACAGATACGCAGTATTTT	CASSPQGAGTDTQYF
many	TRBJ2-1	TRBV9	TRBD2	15	TGTGCCAGCAGCCCACTAGCGGGGGGGCGGGATGAGCAGTTCTTC	CASSPLAGGRDEQFF
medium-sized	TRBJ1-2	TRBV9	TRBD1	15	TGTGCCAGCAGCTTAGCCGGGACAGGGGGCTTTGGCTACACCTTC	CASSLAGTGGFGYTF
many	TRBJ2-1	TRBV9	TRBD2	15	TGTGCCAGCAGCGCAACTAGCGGGACTTTGGATGAGCAGTTCTTC	CASSATSGTLDEQFF
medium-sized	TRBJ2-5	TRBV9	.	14	TGTGCCAGCAGCGTAGAGGATCGGGTGGAGACCCAGTACTTC	CASSVEDRVETQYF
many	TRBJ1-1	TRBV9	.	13	TGTGCCAGCAGCGTAACTCAGAACACTGAAGCTTTCTTT	CASSVTQNTEAFF
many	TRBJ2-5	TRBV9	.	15	TGTGCCAGCAGCCCGACAGGCACCCTCCGGGAGACCCAGTACTTC	CASSPTGTLRETQYF
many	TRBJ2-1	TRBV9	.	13	TGTGCCAGCAGCGTAGGCCTTAACAATGAGCAGTTCTTC	CASSVGLNNEQFF
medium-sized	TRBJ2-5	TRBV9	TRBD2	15	TGTGCCAGCAGCGAATCGGGGGGGACCGCAGAGACCCAGTACTTC	CASSESGGTAETQYF
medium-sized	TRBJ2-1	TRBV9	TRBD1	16	TGTGCCAGCAGCGTCCCTCTGGACAGGGATATTAATGAGCAGTTCTTC	CASSVPLDRDINEQFF
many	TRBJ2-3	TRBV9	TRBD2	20	TGTGCCAGCAGCGTAGCAGCCCCCCCTCCCGGGACTAGGTTCCCAGATACGCAGTATTTT	CASSVAAPPPGTRFPDTQYF
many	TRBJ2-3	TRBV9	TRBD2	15	TGTGCCAGCAGCGTAGCGGGAGGCTACACAGATACGCAGTATTTT	CASSVAGGYTDTQYF